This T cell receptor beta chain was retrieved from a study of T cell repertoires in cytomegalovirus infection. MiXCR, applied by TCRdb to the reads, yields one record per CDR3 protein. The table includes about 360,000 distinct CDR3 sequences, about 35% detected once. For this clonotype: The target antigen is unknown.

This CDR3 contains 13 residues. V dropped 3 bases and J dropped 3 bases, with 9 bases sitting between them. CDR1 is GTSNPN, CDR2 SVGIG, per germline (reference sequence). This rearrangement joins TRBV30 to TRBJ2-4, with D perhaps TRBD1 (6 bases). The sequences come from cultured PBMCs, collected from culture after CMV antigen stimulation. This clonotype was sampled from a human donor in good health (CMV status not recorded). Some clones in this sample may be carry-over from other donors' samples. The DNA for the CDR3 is TGTGCCTGGAGGGGGGCAGGCAAAAACATTCAGTACTTC. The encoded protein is CAWRGAGKNIQYF.